A single sample gave rise to the 5 T cell receptor beta chains below, sequenced in a study of early T cells in non-severe SARS-CoV-2 infection. Using its own MiXCR run on the 5' RACE reads, TCRdb lists one record per CDR3 protein. The sample lists roughly 80,000 distinct CDR3 sequences, about 17% occurring once. Source material: whole blood. The receptors were sampled from an adult who was a healthcare worker with PCR-confirmed SARS-CoV-2 infection or an uninfected control (not recorded which).

This clonotype appeared a few times. This sequence joins TRBV3-1 and TRBJ2-1, with 12 positions matching TRBD2. The CDR3 is made up of 16 amino acids. Per germline, CDR1 LGHDT and CDR2 YNNKEL (reference sequence). V shed 0 bases and J 9 bases; nucleotides not matched to a gene: 6. The CDR3 protein is CASSQDGASGRGEQFF. The CDR3 bases are TGTGCCAGCAGCCAAGATGGAGCTAGCGGGAGGGGTGAGCAGTTCTTC.

This clonotype was observed at least ten times. CDR3 loop: CASSILAGDNEQFF. DNA of the CDR3: TGTGCCAGCAGCATACTAGCGGGAGACAATGAGCAGTTCTTC. The chain combines TRBV7-9 with TRBJ2-1; 11 bases are shared with TRBD2. From germline, CDR1 is SEHNR and CDR2 FQNEAQ (reference sequence). With V trimmed by 5 bases and J by 5 bases, 2 bases remained unmatched. The CDR3 has 14 amino acids.

The chain joins TRBV5-6 to TRBJ2-3; no clear D. Germline CDR1 SGHDT, CDR2 YYEEEE. The CDR3 loop spans 16 amino acids. V was trimmed by 4 bases and J by 0 bases, leaving 15 bases between them. CDR3 sequence (DNA): TGTGCCAGCAGCCGATCTCCGGGCACTAGCACAGATACGCAGTATTTT. Protein: CASSRSPGTSTDTQYF.

This clonotype has more than one count but fewer than ten. The rearrangement uses TRBV6-2 or TRBV6-3 and TRBJ2-1; D gene ambiguous. The CDR3 loop spans 12 amino acids. CDR1 MNHEY and CDR2 SVGEGT come from the germline V gene. Deletions cut 6 bases from V and 8 bases from J, with 11 bases between. The CDR3 reads CASSPHVYEQFF. The CDR3 DNA sequence: TGTGCCAGCAGCCCCCATGTTTATGAGCAGTTCTTC.

A few counts support this clonotype. The chain carries TRBV28 and TRBJ2-1; no firm D call. The CDR3 is 13 amino acids. Trimming stripped 1 base from V and 8 bases from J, with 9 bases between. Germline CDR1 is MDHEN and CDR2 is SYDVKM. The CDR3 DNA is TGTGCCAGCAGTTTATCCGGTAGAGATGAGCAGTTCTTC. Translation: CASSLSGRDEQFF.